Listed below are T cell receptor beta chains from one sample, sequenced in a study of human T cells and chemical hapten exposure. TCRdb reprocessed the 5' RACE reads with MiXCR, giving one entry per CDR3 protein. The table has about 140,000 distinct CDR3 sequences, around 4.1% seen once; the top ten hold 1.3% to 1.5%. The receptors were sampled from a female donor in good health. The CDR3 runs from the conserved cysteine through the conserved F or W. Each record gives: V gene, clone size, CDR3 length, J gene, D gene, CDR3 protein, CDR3 DNA. A D gene is named only where the DNA matches it firmly. Clone size is given for some rows only: seen once, a few or many times, or a class if the clone is expanded.

TRBV14	many	14	TRBJ1-1	-	CASSQNLANGEAFF	TGTGCCAGCAGCCAAAATTTAGCAAACGGTGAAGCTTTCTTT
TRBV7-2	many	15	TRBJ2-7	-	CASSFTGYLSYEQYF	TGTGCCAGCAGCTTTACAGGGTATTTGTCCTACGAGCAGTACTTC
TRBV20-1	many	13	TRBJ1-2	TRBD1	CSAHPGQGDGYTF	TGCAGTGCTCACCCTGGACAGGGTGATGGCTACACCTTC
TRBV14	many	15	TRBJ2-7	TRBD1	CASSYGQGYSYEQYF	TGTGCCAGCAGTTACGGACAGGGCTACTCCTACGAGCAGTACTTC
TRBV4-2	many	18	TRBJ1-6	-	CASSQESARAISNSPLHF	TGTGCCAGCAGCCAAGAATCGGCCAGGGCTATCAGTAATTCACCCCTCCACTTT
TRBV19	many	13	TRBJ1-1	-	CATKPTANTEAFF	TGTGCCACTAAACCAACAGCGAACACTGAAGCTTTCTTT
TRBV29-1	many	14	TRBJ2-4	-	CSARAQLGKNIQYF	TGCAGCGCAAGGGCGCAGTTGGGCAAAAACATTCAGTACTTC
TRBV5-4	few	15	TRBJ2-5	TRBD2	CASSSGLACSETQYF	TGTGCCAGCAGCTCAGGACTAGCCTGCTCGGAGACCCAGTACTTC
TRBV7-2	many	13	TRBJ1-1	-	CASSLVAGDEAFF	TGTGCCAGCAGCTTAGTGGCAGGGGATGAAGCTTTCTTT
TRBV3-1	many	14	TRBJ2-1	TRBD2	CASSQDPGGREQFF	TGTGCCAGCAGCCAAGATCCGGGGGGGCGGGAGCAGTTCTTC
TRBV25-1	many	15	TRBJ1-1	TRBD1	CASSASGQGKGEAFF	TGTGCCAGCAGTGCTTCGGGACAGGGGAAGGGTGAAGCTTTCTTT
TRBV2	many	14	TRBJ1-5	-	CASSESLVGQPQHF	TGTGCCAGCAGTGAAAGCCTCGTCGGTCAGCCCCAGCATTTT
TRBV20-1	many	14	TRBJ2-1	TRBD2	CSAIRSGGLNEQFF	TGCAGTGCTATAAGATCGGGGGGGCTGAATGAGCAGTTCTTC
TRBV5-1	many	15	TRBJ2-1	-	CASSLASSGGDKQFF	TGCGCCAGCAGCTTGGCCTCTTCCGGCGGGGATAAGCAGTTCTTC
TRBV4-2	many	13	TRBJ1-4	-	CASSQGLSEKLFF	TGTGCCAGCAGCCAAGGGTTAAGCGAAAAACTGTTTTTT
TRBV9	many	22	TRBJ1-2	-	CASSVSSQGWVPSTILNYGYTF	TGTGCCAGCAGCGTTTCGAGCCAGGGTTGGGTCCCCTCAACTATTCTGAACTATGGCTACACCTTC
TRBV7-3	many	15	TRBJ2-2	-	CASSPQGGLAGELFF	TGTGCCAGCAGCCCCCAGGGGGGACTAGCCGGGGAGCTGTTTTTT
TRBV18	few	16	TRBJ2-1	-	CASSPSGRTDSNEQFF	TGTGCCAGCTCACCAAGCGGACGTACGGACTCCAATGAGCAGTTCTTC
TRBV20-1	few	16	TRBJ1-4	-	CSARDSKHSTKEKLFF	TGCAGTGCTAGAGATTCGAAGCACTCAACTAAGGAAAAACTGTTTTTT
TRBV7-3	few	17	TRBJ2-2	-	CASSRTVTTANTGELFF	TGTGCCAGCAGCCGAACTGTTACCACAGCGAACACCGGGGAGCTGTTTTTT
TRBV29-1	many	13	TRBJ1-2	TRBD1	CSDRTGRGYGYTF	TGCAGCGATCGGACAGGACGCGGCTATGGCTACACCTTC
TRBV7-3	many	16	TRBJ2-3	TRBD2	CASSQLSAGGWDTQYF	TGTGCCAGCAGCCAGCTCTCGGCGGGGGGGTGGGATACGCAGTATTTT
TRBV24-1	many	14	TRBJ1-2	-	CATSETASNYGYTF	TGTGCCACCAGTGAGACGGCCTCTAACTATGGCTACACCTTC
TRBV5-5	-	15	TRBJ2-5	-	CASSRRERSQETQYF	TGTGCCAGCAGCCGCCGGGAGCGAAGCCAAGAGACCCAGTACTTC
TRBV27	many	20	TRBJ1-6	TRBD1	CASSLTLYGQGSGGNSPLHF	TGTGCCAGCAGTTTAACCCTCTACGGACAGGGGTCAGGTGGTAATTCACCCCTCCACTTT
TRBV4-1	many	18	TRBJ1-2	TRBD1	CASSQDVGQARANYGYTF	TGCGCCAGCAGCCAAGACGTGGGACAGGCCAGAGCTAACTATGGCTACACCTTC
TRBV7-2	many	15	TRBJ1-6	-	CASSSNAGNGSPLHF	TGTGCCAGCAGCTCTAATGCAGGGAATGGGTCACCCCTCCACTTT
TRBV6-5	many	16	TRBJ1-2	-	CASSYSSGTVRYGYTF	TGTGCCAGCAGTTACTCGTCCGGGACGGTGAGATATGGCTACACCTTC
TRBV28	many	15	TRBJ2-7	TRBD1	CASSSDRGIFYEQYF	TGTGCCAGCAGTTCCGACAGGGGAATTTTCTACGAGCAGTACTTC
TRBV20-1	-	16	TRBJ1-6	-	CSARVLLDGPGSPLHF	TGCAGTGCTAGAGTACTACTCGACGGGCCAGGGTCACCCCTCCACTTT
TRBV20-1	many	12	TRBJ1-4	-	CSAREWGEKLFF	TGCAGTGCTAGGGAGTGGGGTGAAAAACTGTTTTTT
TRBV4-2	many	14	TRBJ2-3	-	CASSRSQGPDTQYF	TGTGCCAGCAGCCGTAGCCAGGGTCCAGATACGCAGTATTTT
TRBV7-9	many	15	TRBJ1-6	-	CASSPVALRDSPLHF	TGTGCCAGCAGCCCCGTCGCGCTCAGGGATTCACCCCTCCACTTT
TRBV3-1	-	16	TRBJ2-6	TRBD1	CASSLRTGTGANVLTF	TGTGCCAGCAGCCTGCGGACAGGGACAGGGGCCAACGTCCTGACTTTC
TRBV4-1	many	13	TRBJ2-6	-	CASRESGANVLTF	TGCGCCAGCAGGGAATCTGGGGCCAACGTCCTGACTTTC
TRBV3-1	many	18	TRBJ1-4	-	CASSYRSRGSGTNEKLFF	TGTGCCAGCAGCTACCGCTCGCGCGGATCGGGAACTAATGAAAAACTGTTTTTT
TRBV6-6	few	15	TRBJ2-1	-	CASSYRSRGSDEQFF	TGTGCCAGCAGTTACAGGTCGCGGGGCTCGGATGAGCAGTTCTTC
TRBV10-3	many	14	TRBJ1-6	-	CAISRGGIDSPLHF	TGTGCCATCAGTCGCGGGGGTATAGATTCACCCCTCCACTTT
TRBV11-2	-	16	TRBJ2-5	TRBD2	CASSLFRGGAQETQYF	TGTGCCAGCAGCTTATTCCGCGGGGGGGCCCAAGAGACCCAGTACTTC
TRBV28	few	16	TRBJ1-2	TRBD1	CASSPDRAGRIYGYTF	TGTGCCAGCAGTCCAGACAGGGCCGGGCGTATCTATGGCTACACCTTC
TRBV6-2/TRBV6-3	many	12	TRBJ2-1	-	CASGQTGDEQFF	TGTGCCAGCGGACAGACGGGGGATGAGCAGTTCTTC
TRBV11-1	many	14	TRBJ1-6	-	CASSLRQTNSPLHF	TGTGCCAGCAGCCTACGACAGACCAATTCACCCCTCCACTTT
TRBV4-3	many	14	TRBJ2-3	-	CASSQLQGSDTQYF	TGCGCCAGCAGCCAGCTGCAGGGTTCAGATACGCAGTATTTT
TRBV12-3/TRBV12-4	few	14	TRBJ2-5	TRBD2	CASSLIAGGQAQYF	TGTGCCAGCAGTTTGATAGCGGGGGGACAGGCCCAGTACTTC
TRBV5-4	few	17	TRBJ1-4	-	CASSLRAGPVVNEKLFF	TGTGCCAGCAGCTTGCGAGCAGGGCCGGTTGTGAATGAAAAACTGTTTTTT
TRBV12-3/TRBV12-4	many	15	TRBJ2-4	-	CASRNRESGKNIQYF	TGTGCCAGCAGGAACAGGGAATCCGGCAAAAACATTCAGTACTTC
TRBV7-9	many	13	TRBJ2-5	-	CASWGQGRETQYF	TGTGCCAGCTGGGGCCAGGGACGAGAGACCCAGTACTTC
TRBV20-1	many	13	TRBJ1-1	-	CSAPKRSLGEAFF	TGCAGTGCTCCTAAACGAAGTCTGGGTGAAGCTTTCTTT
TRBV5-1	many	17	TRBJ2-3	-	CASSFILLGGGQSTQYF	TGCGCCAGCAGCTTTATCCTTCTGGGAGGGGGGCAGTCGACGCAGTATTTT
TRBV12-3/TRBV12-4	many	14	TRBJ1-5	-	CASSSTGLGQPQHF	TGTGCCAGCAGCTCCACAGGGTTGGGTCAGCCCCAGCATTTT
TRBV28	many	16	TRBJ1-5	-	CASRKDSAISNQPQHF	TGTGCCAGCAGGAAAGACTCGGCTATTAGCAATCAGCCCCAGCATTTT
TRBV19	many	18	TRBJ2-4	TRBD2	CATSNRGTSGEAENIQYF	TGTGCCACCTCTAACCGCGGGACTAGCGGGGAGGCTGAAAACATTCAGTACTTC
TRBV20-1	many	14	TRBJ2-7	-	CSARRQGPLDEQYF	TGCAGTGCTAGAAGGCAGGGACCTTTAGACGAGCAGTACTTC
TRBV6-2/TRBV6-3	many	14	TRBJ2-2	-	CASSYRSNTGELFF	TGTGCCAGCAGTTACCGTTCGAACACCGGGGAGCTGTTTTTT
TRBV27	many	17	TRBJ2-6	TRBD1	CASSIWDSRSGANVLTF	TGTGCCAGCAGTATATGGGACAGCCGATCTGGGGCCAACGTCCTGACTTTC